A single sample gave rise to the 10 T cell receptor beta chains below, sequenced in a study of blood T cell repertoires in COVID-19. Here immunoSEQ multiplex PCR was the method, and the copy in TCRdb shows in-frame clones only, minus some. The data contain 210,000 or so clones, roughly 84% of them singletons. Sequencing input: peripheral blood. The receptor source for this set is a man in his forties with active or convalescent COVID-19.

The V call is TRBV6-6, the J call TRBJ2-7; maybe TRBD2 (5 bases). This CDR3 region has 14 residues. The ends were cut back, 6 bases at V and 0 bases at J, with 12 bases in the middle. CDR1 is MNHNY, CDR2 SVGAGI, per germline (reference sequence). The CDR3: CASSARTDSYEQYF. DNA of the CDR3: TGTGCCAGCAGCGCCCGGACTGACTCCTACGAGCAGTACTTC.

The V and J genes are TRBV11-2 and TRBJ1-6, with D uncertain. Germline CDR1 reads SGHAT; CDR2 reads FQNNGV. Trimming shortened V by 10 bases and J by 10 bases, and 23 bases separated the two germline ends. The CDR3 is 15 amino acids. CDR3 in DNA: TGTGCCACCAACGCCCTCCGGACTTTCTGGTCACCCCTCCACTTT. As protein: CATNALRTFWSPLHF.

The rearrangement links TRBV11-2 to TRBJ1-6; 8 nucleotides agree with TRBD1. V dropped 0 bases and J dropped 9; count of bases not matched to a gene: 10. Germline lookup yields CDR1 SGHAT and CDR2 FQNNGV. The length of the CDR3 is 17 residues. The CDR3 bases are TGTGCCAGCAGCTTAGATTCTGTCGCAGGGGGCGGTTCACCCCTCCACTTT. Its protein product is CASSLDSVAGGGSPLHF.

The chain links TRBV15 to TRBJ1-4, with a tentative D call TRBD1 (5 bases). Between the trimmed V and J ends, which lost 5 bases and 4 bases, there was a span of 17 bases. Germline loops: CDR1 LNHNV, CDR2 YYDKDF (reference sequence). This CDR3 region has 16 residues. The CDR3 DNA is TGTGCCACCAGCCCTGGGCGACAGTTCTTTAATGAAAAACTGTTTTTT. This sequence encodes CATSPGRQFFNEKLFF. The complete variable domain, with remaining parts taken from reference TRBV15 and TRBJ1-4, reads DAMVIQNPRYQVTQFGKPVTLSCSQTLNHNVMYWYQQKSSQAPKLLFHYYDKDFNNEADTPDNFQSRRPNTSFCFLDIRSPGLGDTAMYLCATSPGRQFFNEKLFFGSGTQLSVL.

The gene calls are TRBV28 and TRBJ1-2; D uncertain. The germline V gene has CDR1 MDHEN and CDR2 SYDVKM. The CDR3 has 19 residues. Trimming removed 4 bases from V and 0 bases from J, with 24 bases in between. The CDR3 DNA sequence: TGTGCCAGCAGTTCCCAGAATTCGACACCCCGTCCTGCTAACTATGGCTACACCTTC. Protein sequence: CASSSQNSTPRPANYGYTF.

This clone is a singleton in its sample. The chain employs TRBV5-8 and TRBJ1-2; D possibly corresponds to TRBD1 (5 bases). Trimming took off 2 bases at V and 7 bases at J, with 15 bases between the two ends. This CDR3 is built from 14 residues. The V gene's germline CDR1 is SGHTS and CDR2 YDEGEE. Here the CDR3 DNA reads TGTGCCAGCAGCTTAGGTCTGAGCGGGGGTGGCTACACCTTC. This codes for CASSLGLSGGGYTF.

J is TRBJ1-2 and V is TRBV5-1; TRBD1 agrees at 7 bases. CDR3 length: 15 residues. Germline CDR1 SGHRS, CDR2 YFSETQ. V lost 1 base, J lost 4 bases, and 7 bases stayed unmatched. CDR3 loop: CASSLRQGRGYGYTF. The CDR3, as DNA: TGCGCCAGCAGCTTGAGACAGGGTAGGGGCTATGGCTACACCTTC.

This rearrangement joins TRBV9 to TRBJ2-3, with unresolved D. The germline V and J ends were trimmed by 1 base and 0 bases, with 9 bases remaining between them. In germline, CDR1 is SGDLS, CDR2 YYNGEE. CDR3 size: 15 residues. The CDR3 DNA reads as TGTGCCAGCAGCGTATCGGCAGGCAGCACAGATACGCAGTATTTT. Its protein is CASSVSAGSTDTQYF. Filled out from reference TRBV9 and TRBJ2-3, the complete variable domain reads DSGVTQTPKHLITATGQRVTLRCSPRSGDLSVYWYQQSLDQGLQFLIQYYNGEERAKGNILERFSAQQFPDLHSELNLSSLELGDSALYFCASSVSAGSTDTQYFGPGTRLTVL.

The CDR3 sequence: CASSLDRVSSNEQFF. The CDR3, as DNA: TGTGCCAGCAGCCTGGACAGGGTGTCTTCCAATGAGCAGTTCTTC. The J gene is TRBJ2-1, the V gene TRBV27, with TRBD1 identical over 8 bases. CDR1 is MNHEY, CDR2 SMNVEV, per germline (reference sequence). V was clipped by 6 bases and J by 6 bases; unmatched bases: 10. This CDR3 has 15 residues.

CDR3 sequence reads: CASSQSGGQGYEQYF. The CDR3 DNA sequence: TGTGCCAGCAGCCAGAGCGGGGGCCAAGGCTACGAGCAGTACTTC. The chain uses TRBV3-1 (or the pseudogene TRBV3-2) and TRBJ2-7; 8 bases agree with TRBD2. The V segment lost 3 bases and the J segment 3 bases; nucleotides outside the gene matches: 7. The CDR3 sequence is 15 residues long. Germline V CDR1 and CDR2: LGHDT, YNNKEL (reference sequence).